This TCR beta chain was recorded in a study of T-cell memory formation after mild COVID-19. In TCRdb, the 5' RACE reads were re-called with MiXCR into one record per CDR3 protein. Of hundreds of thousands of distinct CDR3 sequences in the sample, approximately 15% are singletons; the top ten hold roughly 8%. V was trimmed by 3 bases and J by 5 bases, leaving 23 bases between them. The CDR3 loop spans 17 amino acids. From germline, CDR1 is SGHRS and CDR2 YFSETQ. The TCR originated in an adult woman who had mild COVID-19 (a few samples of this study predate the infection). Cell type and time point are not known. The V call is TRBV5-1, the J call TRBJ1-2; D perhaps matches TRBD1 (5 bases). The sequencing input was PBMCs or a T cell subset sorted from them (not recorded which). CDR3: CASSSSFNSGGTYGYTF. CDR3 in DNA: TGCGCCAGCAGCTCCTCGTTTAACAGTGGAGGGACTTATGGCTACACCTTC.